Described below is a single T cell receptor beta chain sequence and its context. The data were taken from a study of T cell changes during pregnancy in multiple sclerosis. Sequenced by immunoSEQ multiplex PCR; TCRdb stores in-frame clones only, minus some. The repertoire has tens of thousands of clones, 91% of them found once; the top ten carry almost 0.3%. This CDR3 comprises 14 residues. The germline V and J ends were trimmed by 4 bases and 2 bases, with 11 bases remaining between them. The germline gives CDR1 ENHRY, CDR2 SYGVKD. Source: CD4+ T cells from peripheral blood mononuclear cells, taken in the third trimester of pregnancy. The sequence came from a female donor in good health, enrolled as a control in a pregnancy study. The rearrangement joins TRBV10-3 to TRBJ2-5, with a weak D call TRBD1 (5 bases). The chain's CDR3 is CAISASRAQETQYF. Here the CDR3 DNA reads TGTGCCATCAGTGCAAGCAGGGCACAAGAGACCCAGTACTTC.